This is a list of T cell receptor beta chains from one sample in a study of T cells in narcolepsy. Using immunoSEQ multiplex PCR, the repertoire was profiled, and TCRdb retains in-frame clones only, with some absent. Of around 18,000 clones listed, 55% to 80% are singletons. Sequencing used CD45RA- memory CD8+ T cells from PBMCs. These TCRs come from a human donor with narcolepsy. Both conserved end residues are part of each CDR3. The order of the fields is J gene, D gene, V gene, clone size, CDR3 protein, CDR3 DNA. The D gene is left open where the match is weak. Only some rows state a clone size, as once, few, many or a class for expanded clones.

TRBJ1-6 | NA | TRBV5-1 | once | CASSTRPGDNSPLHF | TGCGCCAGCAGCACAAGGCCAGGGGACAATTCACCCCTCCACTTT
TRBJ2-3 | NA | TRBV27 | NA | CASSVGSRGTDTQYF | TGTGCCAGCAGTGTAGGGAGCAGGGGCACAGATACGCAGTATTTT
TRBJ1-4 | NA | TRBV7-2 | NA | CASRRTGSGNEKLFF | TGTGCCAGCAGACGTACTGGCAGTGGGAATGAAAAACTGTTTTTT
TRBJ1-6 | NA | TRBV4-1 | NA | CASSQDNSNSPLHF | TGCGCCAGCAGCCAAGATAACAGTAATTCACCCCTCCACTTT
TRBJ2-1 | NA | TRBV6-5 | NA | CASSLGDRFYNEQFF | TGTGCCAGCAGTTTAGGAGACAGGTTCTACAATGAGCAGTTCTTC
TRBJ2-1 | NA | TRBV4-1 | NA | CASSQDGLEQFF | TGCGCCAGCAGCCAAGATGGACTAGAGCAGTTCTTC
TRBJ2-1 | TRBD1 | TRBV5-6 | NA | CASSWSTGGEQFF | TGTGCCAGCAGCTGGTCGACAGGGGGCGAGCAGTTCTTC
TRBJ1-5 | TRBD1 | TRBV7-9 | few | CASSPGQGPSNQPQHF | TGTGCCAGCAGCCCAGGACAGGGCCCGAGCAATCAGCCCCAGCATTTT
TRBJ1-4 | NA | TRBV27 | NA | CASSLGFATNEKLFF | TGTGCCAGCAGTTTAGGATTTGCAACTAATGAAAAACTGTTTTTT
TRBJ2-3 | NA | TRBV27 | NA | CASSPLQGYTDTQYF | TGTGCCAGCAGTCCCCTCCAGGGTTACACAGATACGCAGTATTTT
TRBJ1-1 | NA | TRBV10-1 | NA | CASSVPANTEAFF | TGCGCCAGCAGTGTGCCTGCGAACACTGAAGCTTTCTTT
TRBJ2-2 | NA | TRBV19 | NA | CATKIWGADRFTGELFF | TGTGCCACCAAGATCTGGGGGGCAGACAGATTCACCGGGGAGCTGTTTTTT
TRBJ1-2 | TRBD1 | TRBV5-6 | NA | CASSADGTGVYYGYTF | TGTGCCAGCAGCGCGGACGGGACAGGGGTTTACTATGGCTACACCTTC
TRBJ1-1 | NA | TRBV5-1 | NA | CASSLGENTEAFF | TGCGCCAGCAGCTTGGGGGAGAACACTGAAGCTTTCTTT
TRBJ2-1 | NA | TRBV6-5 | NA | CASSYSPEQFF | TGTGCCAGCAGTTACTCACCTGAGCAGTTCTTC
TRBJ1-2 | NA | TRBV5-6 | few | CASSLWPRDGYTF | TGTGCCAGCAGCTTGTGGCCCCGCGATGGCTACACCTTC
TRBJ2-7 | NA | TRBV5-1 | once | CASSFGHTTYEQYF | TGCGCCAGCAGCTTTGGGCACACCACCTACGAGCAGTACTTC
TRBJ2-2 | TRBD1 | TRBV27 | NA | CASSLVWTGGDGELFF | TGTGCCAGCAGTTTAGTATGGACAGGGGGCGACGGGGAGCTGTTTTTT
TRBJ1-2 | NA | TRBV5-5 | NA | CASSPRGGGFGHGYTF | TGTGCCAGCAGCCCGCGGGGAGGGGGTTTTGGGCATGGCTACACCTTC
TRBJ2-2 | NA | TRBV12-2 | NA | CASRRTEGASGGSNTGELFF | TGTGCAAGTCGCCGGACGGAAGGGGCAAGCGGGGGATCGAACACCGGGGAGCTGTTTTTT
TRBJ1-2 | TRBD1 | TRBV14 | NA | CASSQDVTGVYGYTF | TGTGCCAGCAGCCAAGATGTTACAGGGGTCTATGGCTACACCTTC
TRBJ2-7 | TRBD1 | TRBV15 | once | CATSNRGNYEQYF | TGTGCCACCAGTAACAGGGGCAACTACGAGCAGTACTTC
TRBJ2-1 | TRBD2 | TRBV5-1 | NA | CASSSSTSASSSYNEQFF | TGCGCCAGCAGCTCCTCAACTAGCGCTTCTAGCTCCTACAATGAGCAGTTCTTC
TRBJ1-5 | TRBD1 | TRBV27 | NA | CASSITGGPYSNQPQHF | TGTGCCAGCAGTATCACAGGGGGACCCTATAGCAATCAGCCCCAGCATTTT
TRBJ1-5 | NA | TRBV6-5 | NA | CATRRASNQPQHF | TGTGCCACTCGCAGGGCAAGCAATCAGCCCCAGCATTTT
TRBJ2-7 | NA | TRBV7-6 | few | CASSLYPGRYEQYF | TGTGCCAGCAGCTTATATCCAGGGCGATACGAGCAGTACTTC
TRBJ2-3 | NA | TRBV9 | NA | CASSPWGSTSTDTQYF | TGTGCCAGCAGCCCCTGGGGCTCCACGAGCACAGATACGCAGTATTTT
TRBJ2-5 | TRBD1 | TRBV9 | once | CASSGGQDQETQYF | TGTGCCAGCAGCGGGGGACAGGACCAAGAGACCCAGTACTTC
TRBJ2-7 | NA | TRBV7-3 | NA | CASSEGGGPDYEQYF | TGTGCCAGCAGCGAAGGCGGCGGACCTGATTACGAGCAGTACTTC
TRBJ2-7 | NA | TRBV7-6 | few | CASSLSADYEQYF | TGTGCCAGCAGCTTATCCGCGGATTACGAGCAGTACTTC
TRBJ2-3 | NA | TRBV9 | NA | CASSVDRATDTQYF | TGTGCCAGCAGCGTAGACAGAGCCACAGATACGCAGTATTTT
TRBJ2-1 | TRBD2 | TRBV9 | NA | CASSVSGTTYNEQFF | TGTGCCAGCAGCGTTAGCGGGACTACCTACAATGAGCAGTTCTTC
TRBJ1-5 | TRBD1 | TRBV19 | NA | CASSIRDRVGQPQHF | TGTGCCAGTAGTATCCGGGACAGGGTTGGTCAGCCCCAGCATTTT
TRBJ1-2 | NA | TRBV4-1 | NA | CASSQESYGYTF | TGCGCCAGCAGCCAAGAATCATATGGCTACACCTTC
TRBJ2-3 | TRBD2 | TRBV9 | few | CASSATSEFTDTQYF | TGTGCCAGCAGCGCGACTAGCGAGTTCACAGATACGCAGTATTTT
TRBJ1-1 | NA | TRBV7-8 | NA | CASSLGVLLEAFF | TGTGCCAGCAGCTTAGGCGTGCTACTTGAAGCTTTCTTT
TRBJ2-5 | NA | TRBV4-1 | medium-sized | CASSQNVNGGTQYF | TGCGCCAGCAGCCAAAATGTAAACGGGGGGACCCAGTACTTC
TRBJ2-2 | TRBD2 | TRBV27 | NA | CASNGLAAGTGELFF | TGTGCCAGCAACGGACTAGCGGCCGGGACCGGGGAGCTGTTTTTT
TRBJ2-6 | TRBD1 | TRBV6-4 | NA | CARAPGQARGGANVLTF | TGTGCCAGAGCGCCGGGACAGGCTAGAGGCGGGGCCAACGTCCTGACTTTC
TRBJ1-5 | TRBD1 | TRBV30 | once | CAWSSGTGDQPQHF | TGTGCCTGGAGTTCCGGGACAGGGGATCAGCCCCAGCATTTT
TRBJ2-1 | NA | TRBV21-1 | NA | CASSPGTRDEFF | TGTGCCAGCAGTCCCGGGACTCGAGATGAGTTCTTC
TRBJ2-7 | NA | TRBV5-6 | few | CASSLGAYEQYF | TGTGCCAGCAGCTTGGGGGCCTACGAGCAGTACTTC
TRBJ1-1 | NA | TRBV6-5 | NA | CASSPSTGNTEAFF | TGTGCCAGCAGTCCCTCGACAGGGAACACTGAAGCTTTCTTT
TRBJ2-1 | NA | TRBV7-9 | NA | CASSPDQSSYNEQFF | TGTGCCAGCAGCCCCGATCAAAGCTCCTACAATGAGCAGTTCTTC
TRBJ2-4 | NA | TRBV13 | few | CASSPPLGNPNIQYF | TGTGCCAGCAGCCCCCCCCTGGGTAACCCAAACATTCAGTACTTC
TRBJ2-7 | NA | TRBV27 | once | CASSYRSNYEQYF | TGTGCCAGCAGTTATCGATCAAACTACGAGCAGTACTTC
TRBJ2-1 | TRBD2 | TRBV6-1 | NA | CASSDLGLAGRGSYNEQFF | TGTGCCAGCAGTGATCTGGGACTAGCGGGAAGGGGGTCCTACAATGAGCAGTTCTTC
TRBJ2-7 | TRBD2 | TRBV9 | NA | CASSVAGGSSYEQYF | TGTGCCAGCAGCGTAGCCGGGGGGAGCTCCTACGAGCAGTACTTC
TRBJ2-7 | TRBD2 | TRBV10-3 | NA | CAIRLAGEAYEQYF | TGTGCCATCAGGTTAGCGGGGGAGGCCTACGAGCAGTACTTC
TRBJ2-7 | NA | TRBV9 | NA | CASSEKGTSYEQYF | TGTGCCAGCAGTGAAAAGGGGACTTCCTACGAGCAGTACTTC
TRBJ1-3 | NA | TRBV2 | few | CASWTGNTIYF | TGTGCCAGCTGGACAGGAAACACCATATATTTT
TRBJ2-3 | NA | TRBV16 | NA | CASSHRGADTQYF | TGTGCCAGCAGCCACAGGGGGGCAGATACGCAGTATTTT
TRBJ2-7 | NA | TRBV7-9 | NA | CASSTGTLYEQYF | TGTGCCAGCAGCACCGGGACGCTCTACGAGCAGTACTTC
TRBJ2-5 | NA | TRBV9 | NA | CASSVESILGTQYF | TGTGCCAGCAGCGTAGAGAGTATCCTCGGGACCCAGTACTTC
TRBJ1-2 | NA | TRBV7-9 | NA | CASSSLAGAVYGYTF | TGTGCCAGCAGCTCTCTAGCGGGAGCAGTATATGGCTACACCTTC
TRBJ2-1 | TRBD2 | TRBV6-5 | NA | CASSYRDGGEQFF | TGTGCCAGCAGTTACAGGGACGGGGGGGAGCAGTTCTTC
TRBJ2-7 | NA | TRBV13 | NA | CASSSRRGYEQYF | TGTGCCAGCAGCTCCCGTAGGGGATACGAGCAGTACTTC
TRBJ1-1 | NA | TRBV25-1 | NA | CASSVGRYTEAFF | TGTGCCAGCAGCGTGGGCAGATACACTGAAGCTTTCTTT
TRBJ2-1 | TRBD2 | TRBV19 | NA | CASSIASGNEQFF | TGTGCCAGTAGCATCGCTAGCGGGAATGAGCAGTTCTTC
TRBJ1-1 | TRBD1 | TRBV6-4 | NA | CASRLSDRVEGEAFF | TGTGCCAGCAGGCTAAGTGACAGGGTTGAGGGTGAAGCTTTCTTT